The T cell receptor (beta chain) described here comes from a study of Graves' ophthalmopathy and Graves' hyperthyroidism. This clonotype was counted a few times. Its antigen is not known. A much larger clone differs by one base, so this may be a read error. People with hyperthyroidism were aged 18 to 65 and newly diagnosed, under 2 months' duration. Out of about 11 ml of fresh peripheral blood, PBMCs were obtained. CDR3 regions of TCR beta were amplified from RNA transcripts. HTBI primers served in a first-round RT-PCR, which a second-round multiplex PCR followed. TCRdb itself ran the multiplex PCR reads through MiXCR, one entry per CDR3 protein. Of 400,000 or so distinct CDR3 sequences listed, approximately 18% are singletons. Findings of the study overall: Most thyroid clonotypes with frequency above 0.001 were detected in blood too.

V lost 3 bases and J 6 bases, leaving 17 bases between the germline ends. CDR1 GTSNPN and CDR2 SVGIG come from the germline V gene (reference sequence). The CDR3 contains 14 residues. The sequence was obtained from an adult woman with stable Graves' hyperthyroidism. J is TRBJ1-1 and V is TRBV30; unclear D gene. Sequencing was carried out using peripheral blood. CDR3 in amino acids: CAWRARVGKSEAFF. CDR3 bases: TGTGCCTGGAGGGCCCGGGTGGGGAAGTCTGAAGCTTTCTTT.